The table lists the clone carrying this TCR beta chain with a count of one. Its target is unknown. The germline CDR1 and CDR2 sequences are GTSNPN and SVGIG (reference sequence). The junction had 7 bases not matched to a gene; V was cut back by 3 bases and J by 8 bases. The CDR3 runs to 14 residues. Patients were ruled out by autoimmune disease history or systemic immunosuppression. Baseline, cycle 4 day 1, and cycle 7 day 1 were the blood sampling points. The source of the sample is a study of OX40 agonist ivuxolimab in advanced cancers. Findings and caveats of the study: In general, CD8+ T cells held more expanded clones than CD4+ did, on average. In the 0.1-3.0 mg/kg groups, partial responders showed among the lowest expansion.

Repertoires were generated with immunoSEQ multiplex PCR, while TCRdb's copy carries only in-frame clones and drops some. The sample has about 69,000 clones, approximately 89% seen once; the top ten hold 0.3%. This receptor was taken from an adult with an advanced solid tumor such as melanoma, head and neck, liver or kidney cancer. The material was CD4+ or CD8+ T cells sorted from blood, obtained in a trial of the OX40 agonist ivuxolimab. This chain connects TRBV30 to TRBJ1-2; 12 nucleotides align to TRBD1. CDR3 loop: CAWSRDRGRGGYTF. CDR3 bases: TGTGCCTGGAGCCGGGACAGGGGGCGCGGAGGCTACACCTTC.